A selection of T cell receptor beta chains follows, all from one sample in a study of regulatory T cells in long-lasting Graves disease. MiXCR, run by TCRdb on the multiplex PCR reads, gives a single entry per CDR3 protein. The data contain around 500,000 distinct CDR3 sequences, roughly 20% of them singletons. Sequencing used peripheral blood mononuclear cells (PBMCs), obtained when the disease was refractory, from a patient treated with antithyroid drugs. These receptors all stem from a female donor with Graves disease. Each CDR3 is given with its conserved first and last residue. The order of the fields is clone size, J gene, CDR3 length, D gene, V gene, CDR3 DNA, CDR3 protein. The D gene is left open where the match is weak. Rows may omit the clone size; those that give it use once, few, many or a size class.

NA | TRBJ2-1 | 16 | TRBD2 | TRBV2 | TGTGCCAGCCAAAAAATAGCGGGAGATCACTACAATGAGCAGTTCTTC | CASQKIAGDHYNEQFF
many | TRBJ2-6 | 14 | NA | TRBV2 | TGTGCCAGCAGCGACAGTCTGGGGGCCAACGTCCTGACTTTC | CASSDSLGANVLTF
NA | TRBJ2-3 | 16 | TRBD2 | TRBV7-9 | TGTGCCAGCAGCTTAACTAGCGGGAGGGCCTCAGATACGCAGTATTTT | CASSLTSGRASDTQYF
many | TRBJ1-1 | 14 | TRBD1 | TRBV28 | TGTGCCAGCAGTTTGGGACAGGTGAAGACTGAAGCTTTCTTT | CASSLGQVKTEAFF
NA | TRBJ2-1 | 16 | NA | TRBV15 | TGTGCCACCAGCAGAGCCTTGTCGAGCTCCTACAATGAGCAGTTCTTC | CATSRALSSSYNEQFF
few | TRBJ2-2 | 15 | NA | TRBV5-1 | TGCGCCAGCAGCTGGACAGGTAGCGGCACCGGGGAGCTGTTTTTT | CASSWTGSGTGELFF
NA | TRBJ2-2 | 15 | NA | TRBV9 | TGTGCCAGCAGCCCCCGTAGCAGGGGCACCGGGGAGCTGTTTTTT | CASSPRSRGTGELFF
NA | TRBJ1-5 | 16 | NA | TRBV7-3 | TGTGCCAGCTGGAAATGGGGGGGACATACTCATCAGCCCCAGCATTTT | CASWKWGGHTHQPQHF
NA | TRBJ2-2 | 17 | TRBD2 | TRBV5-1 | TGCGCCAGCAGCCTTAGCGGGAGTGTCGCGAACACCGGGGAGCTGTTTTTT | CASSLSGSVANTGELFF
NA | TRBJ1-1 | 14 | NA | TRBV5-6 | TGTGCCAGCAGTCAGACAGCTATGAACACTGAAGCTTTCTTT | CASSQTAMNTEAFF
NA | TRBJ1-2 | 14 | NA | TRBV20-1 | TGCAGTGCTAGGACCCCCCATCACCTCTATGGCTACACCTTC | CSARTPHHLYGYTF
NA | TRBJ1-1 | 13 | TRBD1 | TRBV30 | TGTGCCTGGCGGACAGGGGGTAGCACTGAAGCTTTCTTT | CAWRTGGSTEAFF
few | TRBJ2-7 | 12 | NA | TRBV6-1 | TGTGCCAGCTCACCTAATGGAGACGAGCAGTACTTC | CASSPNGDEQYF
NA | TRBJ2-7 | 17 | TRBD1 | TRBV18 | TGTGCCAGCTCACCAATCTCTGGTTCAGGGGGCCCCTACGAGCAGTACTTC | CASSPISGSGGPYEQYF
many | TRBJ1-5 | 14 | TRBD1 | TRBV5-6 | TGTGCCAGCAGCACAGGGGCCGGCAATCAGCCCCAGCATTTT | CASSTGAGNQPQHF
NA | TRBJ1-5 | 13 | TRBD1 | TRBV15 | TGTGCCATCAGCACCAGGGGGCTTCAGCCCCAGCATTTT | CAISTRGLQPQHF
NA | TRBJ2-1 | 13 | NA | TRBV24-1 | TGTGCCACCAGTGATACGGCGTACAATGAGCAGTTCTTC | CATSDTAYNEQFF
NA | TRBJ2-7 | 15 | NA | TRBV6-1 | TGTGCCAGCAGTGAAGCACCGACGGACATCTACGAGCAGTACTTC | CASSEAPTDIYEQYF
many | TRBJ2-7 | 16 | TRBD2 | TRBV6-1 | TGTGCCAGCAGTGAAGACTTGGCGGGAGGATCCTACGAGCAGTACTTC | CASSEDLAGGSYEQYF
NA | TRBJ1-3 | 16 | TRBD1 | TRBV4-1 | TGCGCCAGCAGCCTAGAAAACAGGGGTAGTGGAAACACCATATATTTT | CASSLENRGSGNTIYF
many | TRBJ2-7 | 14 | TRBD1 | TRBV5-1 | TGCGCCAGCAGGTCCCCGGGACAGGGCAAAGAGCAGTACTTC | CASRSPGQGKEQYF
NA | TRBJ2-7 | 13 | NA | TRBV19 | TGTGCCAGTAGCCGGACGATCTCCTACGAGCAGTACTTC | CASSRTISYEQYF
many | TRBJ1-1 | 13 | NA | TRBV6-1 | TGTGCCAGCAGGGACATTTCGAACACTGAAGCTTTCTTT | CASRDISNTEAFF
once | TRBJ1-1 | 14 | NA | TRBV11-2 | TGTGCCAGCAGCTTTGCGCCAGTGAACACTGAAGTTTTCTTT | CASSFAPVNTEVFF
few | TRBJ1-2 | 14 | NA | TRBV20-1 | TGCAGTGCTAGAGATTTGGAGACTAACTATGGCTACACCTTC | CSARDLETNYGYTF
many | TRBJ1-2 | 14 | NA | TRBV6-9 | TGTGCCAGCAGTTACTTCAGGAGCAACTATGGCTACACCTTC | CASSYFRSNYGYTF
many | TRBJ1-6 | 15 | NA | TRBV5-1 | TGCGCCAGCAGCTTGGTGGTGGGACCCAATTCACCCCTCCACTTT | CASSLVVGPNSPLHF
few | TRBJ1-5 | 12 | NA | TRBV6-1 | TGTGCCAGCAGTAACCCGGTCCAGCCCCAGCATTTT | CASSNPVQPQHF
NA | TRBJ2-7 | 16 | TRBD1 | TRBV15 | TGTGCCACCAGCGGAGGACAGGGGACGGGTGGCTACGAGCAGTACTTC | CATSGGQGTGGYEQYF